The rows below give T cell receptor beta chains drawn from one sample of a study of post-analysis software for immune sequencing data. TCRdb re-called the PCR reads through MiXCR, storing one row per CDR3 protein. The sample lists 740,000 or so distinct CDR3 sequences; approximately 53% were seen once. Sequencing was done on a sample of blood. The receptors derive from a girl aged 10 to 17 with multiple sclerosis. CDR3s include the opening cysteine and the closing phenylalanine or tryptophan. Fields, in order: D gene, CDR3 length, clone size, V gene, J gene, CDR3 protein, CDR3 DNA. A D gene is named only where the DNA matches it firmly. For some rows the clone size is stated as once, few or many, or as a class when expanded; others skip it.

D gene: .; CDR3 length: 15; clone size: .; V gene: TRBV4-1; J gene: TRBJ1-4; CDR3 protein: CASSQEWGADEKLFF; CDR3 DNA: TGCGCCAGCAGCCAAGAGTGGGGGGCCGATGAAAAACTGTTTTTT
D gene: TRBD2; CDR3 length: 15; clone size: .; V gene: TRBV25-1; J gene: TRBJ2-7; CDR3 protein: CASSELAGGTYEQYF; CDR3 DNA: TGTGCCAGCAGTGAACTAGCGGGAGGGACCTACGAGCAGTACTTC
D gene: .; CDR3 length: 12; clone size: few; V gene: TRBV12-3/TRBV12-4; J gene: TRBJ2-4; CDR3 protein: CASSLQGSIQYF; CDR3 DNA: TGTGCCAGCAGTTTGCAGGGAAGCATTCAGTACTTC
D gene: .; CDR3 length: 16; clone size: .; V gene: TRBV2; J gene: TRBJ2-1; CDR3 protein: CASSELGVNRDNEQFF; CDR3 DNA: TGTGCCAGCAGTGAATTGGGCGTGAACAGGGACAATGAGCAGTTCTTC
D gene: TRBD1; CDR3 length: 13; clone size: few; V gene: TRBV7-9; J gene: TRBJ2-7; CDR3 protein: CASSTGVDRGTYF; CDR3 DNA: TGTGCCAGCAGCACAGGGGTGGACAGGGGAACGTACTTC
D gene: TRBD2; CDR3 length: 15; clone size: once; V gene: TRBV6-5; J gene: TRBJ2-7; CDR3 protein: CASRSTSGGAYEQYF; CDR3 DNA: TGTGCCAGCAGGTCTACTAGCGGGGGGGCCTACGAGCAGTACTTC
D gene: TRBD2; CDR3 length: 12; clone size: .; V gene: TRBV20-1; J gene: TRBJ2-7; CDR3 protein: CSAQGGSIEQYF; CDR3 DNA: TGCAGTGCCCAGGGCGGGAGTATCGAGCAGTACTTC
D gene: .; CDR3 length: 14; clone size: .; V gene: TRBV5-1; J gene: TRBJ2-1; CDR3 protein: CASSLGYEHNEQFF; CDR3 DNA: TGCGCCAGCAGCTTGGGATACGAGCACAATGAGCAGTTCTTC
D gene: .; CDR3 length: 16; clone size: few; V gene: TRBV5-1; J gene: TRBJ2-1; CDR3 protein: CASSHIYRGGGNEQFF; CDR3 DNA: TGCGCCAGCAGCCATATTTACAGGGGCGGGGGCAATGAGCAGTTCTTC
D gene: TRBD2; CDR3 length: 15; clone size: .; V gene: TRBV20-1; J gene: TRBJ2-5; CDR3 protein: CSARVGTSIGETQYF; CDR3 DNA: TGCAGTGCTAGAGTAGGGACTAGCATCGGGGAGACCCAGTACTTC
D gene: TRBD2; CDR3 length: 16; clone size: .; V gene: TRBV7-2; J gene: TRBJ2-3; CDR3 protein: CASAQAASGGEDTQYF; CDR3 DNA: TGTGCCAGCGCCCAGGCTGCTAGCGGGGGGGAAGATACGCAGTATTTT
D gene: .; CDR3 length: 17; clone size: .; V gene: TRBV5-1; J gene: TRBJ2-6; CDR3 protein: CASSPKRGISGANVLTF; CDR3 DNA: TGCGCCAGCAGCCCTAAGAGGGGAATCTCTGGGGCCAACGTCCTGACTTTC
D gene: TRBD1; CDR3 length: 13; clone size: .; V gene: TRBV12-3/TRBV12-4; J gene: TRBJ2-5; CDR3 protein: CASRRTGDSKQYF; CDR3 DNA: TGTGCCAGCAGGAGAACAGGGGATTCCAAGCAGTACTTC
D gene: TRBD2; CDR3 length: 18; clone size: few; V gene: TRBV5-1; J gene: TRBJ2-1; CDR3 protein: CASSTGLAGGQSYNEQFF; CDR3 DNA: TGCGCCAGCAGCACGGGACTAGCGGGGGGGCAATCCTACAATGAGCAGTTCTTC
D gene: .; CDR3 length: 19; clone size: .; V gene: TRBV10-3; J gene: TRBJ2-5; CDR3 protein: CAISESPPQGWSRQETQYF; CDR3 DNA: TGTGCCATCAGTGAGTCGCCCCCGCAGGGATGGTCCCGCCAAGAGACCCAGTACTTC
D gene: TRBD1; CDR3 length: 15; clone size: .; V gene: TRBV12-3/TRBV12-4; J gene: TRBJ1-2; CDR3 protein: CASSSLTGSDYGYTF; CDR3 DNA: TGTGCCAGCAGTTCATTGACAGGGTCCGACTATGGCTACACCTTC
D gene: .; CDR3 length: 23; clone size: .; V gene: TRBV29-1; J gene: TRBJ1-2; CDR3 protein: CSVVKQGYEQYFGAGTGIRGYTF; CDR3 DNA: .
D gene: TRBD2; CDR3 length: 15; clone size: .; V gene: TRBV29-1; J gene: TRBJ2-1; CDR3 protein: CSVEDLREAYNEQFF; CDR3 DNA: TGCAGCGTTGAAGATCTGCGGGAGGCCTACAATGAGCAGTTCTTC
D gene: .; CDR3 length: 14; clone size: .; V gene: TRBV9; J gene: TRBJ1-2; CDR3 protein: CASRRGERSDGYTF; CDR3 DNA: TGTGCCAGCCGGAGGGGGGAGCGGTCGGATGGCTACACCTTC
D gene: .; CDR3 length: 14; clone size: few; V gene: TRBV29-1; J gene: TRBJ2-7; CDR3 protein: CSVEWDTTSYEQYF; CDR3 DNA: TGCAGCGTTGAATGGGACACTACCTCCTACGAGCAGTACTTC